The T cell receptor (beta chain) described here comes from a study of blood T cell repertoires in COVID-19. Germline trimming cut 2 bases from V and 3 bases from J; bases unmatched to any gene: 10. CDR1 and CDR2 (germline): SEHNR, FQNEAQ (reference sequence). The CDR3 loop spans 16 amino acids. TCRdb's table, derived via immunoSEQ multiplex PCR, lists solely in-frame clones and lacks some. In the table there are fewer than 200,000 clones, roughly 85% of which are singletons. The receptor was derived from an older woman in a cohort exposed to, infected with or recovered from COVID-19 (not recorded which). The rearrangement links TRBV7-9 to TRBJ2-7; the match to TRBD2 covers 7 bases. The material sequenced was PBMCs or T cells enriched from blood (not recorded which). The CDR3: CASSLTLERDYYEQYF. The CDR3 nucleotides are TGTGCCAGCAGCTTAACCTTGGAGCGGGACTACTACGAGCAGTACTTC. The whole variable domain, filled in from reference TRBV7-9 and TRBJ2-7, reads DTGVSQNPRHKITKRGQNVTFRCDPISEHNRLYWYRQTLGQGPEFLTYFQNEAQLEKSRLLSDRFSAERPKGSFSTLEIQRTEQGDSAMYLCASSLTLERDYYEQYFGPGTRLTVT.